This entry concerns a single T cell receptor beta chain. Measured with immunoSEQ multiplex PCR; TCRdb has only the in-frame clones, and not every one. The table has just under 250,000 clones, approximately 83% seen once; the top ten hold approximately 3%. This CDR3 comprises 14 residues. The germline gives CDR1 SGHRS, CDR2 YFSETQ. Unmatched junction bases numbered 8, after V lost 4 bases and J lost 5 bases. The data are from a study of blood T cell repertoires in COVID-19. The sequencing input was peripheral blood. This chain joins TRBV5-1 and TRBJ1-2; 7 nucleotides match TRBD1. This clonotype was obtained from a woman between 25 and 40 years old who had recovered from COVID-19. Written as DNA, the CDR3 is TGCGCCAGCAGCCTTGACAGGGCCGGTTATGGCTACACCTTC. Its translation is CASSLDRAGYGYTF.